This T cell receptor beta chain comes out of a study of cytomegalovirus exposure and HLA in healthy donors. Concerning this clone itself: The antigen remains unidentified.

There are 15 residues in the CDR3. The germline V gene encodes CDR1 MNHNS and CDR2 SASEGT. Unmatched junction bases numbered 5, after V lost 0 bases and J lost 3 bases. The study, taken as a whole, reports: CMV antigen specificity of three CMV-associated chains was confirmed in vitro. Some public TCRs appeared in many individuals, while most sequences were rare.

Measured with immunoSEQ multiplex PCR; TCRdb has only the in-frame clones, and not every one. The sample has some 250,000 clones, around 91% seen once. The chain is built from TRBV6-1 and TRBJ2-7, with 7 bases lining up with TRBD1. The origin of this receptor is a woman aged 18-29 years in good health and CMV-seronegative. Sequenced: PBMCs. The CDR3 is CASSEAVRGLYEQYF. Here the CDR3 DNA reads TGTGCCAGCAGTGAAGCGGTGAGGGGGCTCTACGAGCAGTACTTC.